The rows below give T cell receptor beta chains drawn from one sample of a study of technical replicates of blood from a few donors. TCRdb's table, derived via immunoSEQ multiplex PCR, lists solely in-frame clones and lacks some. The sample contains approximately 90,000 clones, about 95% of which appear only once. Sequencing was performed on T cells isolated from PBMCs. These receptors all stem from a human donor in good health. CDR3s include the opening cysteine and the closing phenylalanine or tryptophan. The D gene is left open where the match is weak. A row's size may be missing; if present it is once, few, many or a size class.

>TRBD1|TRBV27|TRBJ1-1|-
CASSVTGGTEAFF
TGTGCCAGCAGTGTTACAGGGGGCACTGAAGCTTTCTTT
>-|TRBV12-5|TRBJ2-7|-
CASGLNRVPYEQYF
TGTGCTAGTGGTTTAAACAGGGTTCCCTACGAGCAGTACTTC
>TRBD1|TRBV11-2|TRBJ2-1|once
CASRHARDRARNEQFF
TGTGCCAGCAGGCACGCCCGGGACAGGGCTCGGAATGAGCAGTTCTTC
>TRBD2|TRBV29-1|TRBJ2-3|-
CSVTSGATDTQYF
TGCAGCGTCACTAGCGGGGCCACAGATACGCAGTATTTT
>-|TRBV5-1|TRBJ2-5|-
CASSVRGAQETQYF
TGCGCCAGCAGCGTCAGGGGGGCCCAAGAGACCCAGTACTTC
>TRBD2|TRBV25-1|TRBJ2-3|-
CASSELGAGGTDTQYF
TGTGCCAGCAGTGAATTGGGAGCGGGAGGCACAGATACGCAGTATTTT
>-|TRBV2|TRBJ2-1|once
CASRAPGGSYNEQFF
TGTGCCAGCAGAGCACCCGGGGGCTCCTACAATGAGCAGTTCTTC
>TRBD1|TRBV7-9|TRBJ2-1|-
CASSPKTTGASFNEQFF
TGTGCCAGCAGCCCAAAGACAACAGGGGCTTCATTCAATGAGCAGTTCTTC
>TRBD1|TRBV4-1|TRBJ2-7|-
CASSQDTPGTGFYEQYF
TGCGCCAGCAGCCAAGATACCCCCGGGACAGGATTCTACGAGCAGTACTTC
>TRBD2|TRBV6-1|TRBJ2-5|-
CASRETSGKETQYF
TGTGCCAGCAGGGAAACTAGCGGCAAAGAGACCCAGTACTTC
>-|TRBV2|TRBJ1-2|once
CASSGNLANYGYTF
TGTGCCAGCAGTGGGAACCTAGCTAACTATGGCTACACCTTC
>TRBD1|TRBV5-4|TRBJ1-2|-
CASSYRGRNYGYTF
TGTGCCAGCAGCTACAGGGGCCGGAATTATGGCTACACCTTC
>TRBD2|TRBV7-7|TRBJ2-3|-
CASSDLLADTTDTQYF
TGTGCTAGCAGCGACCTACTAGCGGACACTACAGATACGCAGTATTTT
>TRBD2|TRBV7-6|TRBJ2-1|-
CASSHPPPGLASYNEQFF
TGTGCCAGCAGCCACCCCCCCCCGGGACTAGCCTCCTACAATGAGCAGTTCTTC
>TRBD2|TRBV25-1|TRBJ2-3|once
CASRGLATDTQYF
TGTGCCAGCAGAGGACTAGCTACAGATACGCAGTATTTT
>TRBD2|TRBV7-6|TRBJ2-7|-
CASSPGTSGTYEQYF
TGTGCCAGCAGCCCAGGGACTAGCGGGACGTACGAGCAGTACTTC
>TRBD1|TRBV5-1|TRBJ2-5|-
CASSPSGDRGETQYF
TGCGCCAGCAGCCCTAGTGGGGACAGGGGAGAGACCCAGTACTTC
>TRBD2|TRBV6-5|TRBJ2-1|-
CASSSAGLAGHNEQFF
TGTGCCAGCAGTTCCGCCGGACTAGCGGGTCACAATGAGCAGTTCTTC
>TRBD1|TRBV4-2|TRBJ2-3|-
CASSRQGQGSTDTQYF
TGTGCCAGCAGCCGCCAGGGACAGGGTAGCACAGATACGCAGTATTTT
>-|TRBV2|TRBJ1-1|-
CASSGGAGPTEAFF
TGTGCCAGCAGTGGGGGCGCGGGGCCGACTGAAGCTTTCTTT
>TRBD1|TRBV19|TRBJ1-5|-
CASSLTGTGNQPQHF
TGTGCCAGTAGTCTTACCGGGACAGGAAATCAGCCCCAGCATTTT
>-|TRBV6-5|TRBJ2-2|-
CASSYSWDSNTGELFF
TGTGCCAGCAGTTACTCGTGGGACTCTAACACCGGGGAGCTGTTTTTT